This entry lists 24 T cell receptor beta chains sequenced from one sample in a study of blood T cell repertoires in COVID-19. Assay used: immunoSEQ multiplex PCR; TCRdb lists only in-frame clones, some missing. The sample has 200,000 or so clones, about 85% seen once. The sequencing sample was made of peripheral blood. The receptors come from a woman aged 60-70 years who had recovered from COVID-19.

The chain recombines TRBV9 with TRBJ2-1; TRBD1 matches 8 bases. The V gene end was trimmed by 3 bases and the J gene end by 2 bases; junction bases not matched to a gene: 16. The length of the CDR3 is 19 residues. In germline, CDR1 is SGDLS, CDR2 YYNGEE. CDR3 bases: TGTGCCAGCAGCGACGGACAGGGACTTATATTTACGCCCTACAATGAGCAGTTCTTC. Protein: CASSDGQGLIFTPYNEQFF.

V gene TRBV5-5 combines with J gene TRBJ2-7; maybe TRBD2 (6 bases). Germline CDR1 is SGHKS and CDR2 is YYEKEE (reference sequence). Trimming left V 4 bases short and J 2 bases short, with 19 bases between. The CDR3 has 16 amino acids. The CDR3, as DNA: TGTGCCAGCAGCGCCCTCGTCGGCGGGGAGGCCTACGAGCAGTACTTC. Protein sequence: CASSALVGGEAYEQYF.

The chain recombines TRBV6-5 with TRBJ1-2; D is perhaps TRBD1 (6 bases). CDR3 length: 16 amino acids. The germline CDR1 and CDR2 sequences are MNHEY and SVGAGI. V was cut by 0 bases and J by 0 bases, with 11 bases left in between. The CDR3 DNA is TGTGCCAGCAGTTACTCGGCAGGGGCCGCTAACTATGGCTACACCTTC. Protein: CASSYSAGAANYGYTF.

The chain joins TRBV5-4 to TRBJ1-3, with D possibly matching TRBD1 (6 bases). The germline V gene has CDR1 SGHNT and CDR2 YYREEE (reference sequence). The CDR3 totals 16 residues. V lost 1 base and J 0 bases, leaving 11 bases between the germline ends. In DNA form, the CDR3 reads TGTGCCAGCAGCTTGAGTCCGACAGGCTCTGGAAACACCATATATTTT. Residues: CASSLSPTGSGNTIYF.

The genes are TRBV27 and TRBJ2-1; 9 nucleotides line up with TRBD1. The germline gives CDR1 MNHEY, CDR2 SMNVEV (reference sequence). Unmatched junction bases numbered 9, after V lost 7 bases and J lost 8 bases. The CDR3 sequence is 14 residues long. CDR3 residues: CASKGLDRGDEQFF. CDR3 in DNA: TGTGCCAGCAAGGGTCTGGACAGGGGCGATGAGCAGTTCTTC.

The chain has TRBV28 and TRBJ1-1; the match to TRBD1 covers 9 bases. The CDR3 runs 14 residues. The germline CDR1 and CDR2 sequences are MDHEN and SYDVKM. V lost 7 bases and J lost 3; bases outside the gene matches: 6. The CDR3 nucleotides read TGTGCCAGCACCTCCGGGACAGGGCACACTGAAGCTTTCTTT. Amino acid sequence: CASTSGTGHTEAFF. Drawing the rest from reference TRBV28 and TRBJ1-1, the complete variable domain is DVKVTQSSRYLVKRTGEKVFLECVQDMDHENMFWYRQDPGLGLRLIYFSYDVKMKEKGDIPEGYSVSREKKERFSLILESASTNQTSMYLCASTSGTGHTEAFFGQGTRLTVV.

The rearrangement links TRBV12-5 to TRBJ2-2, with 10 bases identical to TRBD1. CDR1 is LGHNT, CDR2 FRNRAP, per germline. The junction had 13 bases not matched to a gene; V was cut back by 6 bases and J by 0 bases. The CDR3 is 19 amino acids. The DNA of the CDR3 is TGTGCTAGTGGCCTAATAACGGGACAGGGGATATCGAACACCGGGGAGCTGTTTTTT. Protein product: CASGLITGQGISNTGELFF.

This clone has more than one count but fewer than ten. The chain couples TRBV11-1 to TRBJ1-3; the D is unclear. This CDR3 comprises 14 residues. V was cut by 5 bases and J by 13 bases, with 21 bases left in between. CDR1 SGHAT and CDR2 FQDESV come from the germline V gene (reference sequence). CDR3 protein: CASSRSRDPRSIYF. The DNA for the CDR3 is TGTGCCAGCAGCCGTAGTCGGGATCCCAGGTCGATATATTTT.

The rearrangement links TRBV9 to TRBJ1-1; D unclear. Per the germline V gene, CDR1 is SGDLS and CDR2 is YYNGEE. This CDR3 is built from 15 residues. Trimming removed 0 bases from V and 0 bases from J, with 9 bases in between. The chain's CDR3 is CASSVEPNMNTEAFF. In nucleotides, the CDR3 is TGTGCCAGCAGCGTAGAACCAAACATGAACACTGAAGCTTTCTTT.

This clone was found once. V and J are TRBV6-4 and TRBJ2-5; D gene uncertain. The CDR3 contains 16 residues. Trimming shortened V by 2 bases and J by 0 bases, and 13 bases separated the two germline ends. Germline-derived CDR1 and CDR2 are MRHNA and SNTAGT. CDR3 in amino acids: CASSDPRDKNQETQYF. CDR3 coding DNA: TGTGCCAGCAGTGACCCGCGTGACAAAAACCAAGAGACCCAGTACTTC.

The sample holds one count of this clone. V usage is TRBV7-8 and J usage is TRBJ1-5; D remains unclear. The CDR3 length is 15 residues. Trimming removed 1 base from V and 0 bases from J, with 7 bases in between. In germline, CDR1 is SGHVS, CDR2 FQNEAQ. The CDR3, as DNA: TGTGCCAGCAGCTTAGAAGCTTATAGCAATCAGCCCCAGCATTTT. Encoded protein: CASSLEAYSNQPQHF.

This chain links TRBV5-1 with TRBJ2-1; D perhaps matches TRBD2 (6 bases). Trimming left V 4 bases short and J 6 bases short, with 14 bases between. The CDR3 length is 14 residues. The germline V gene has CDR1 SGHRS and CDR2 YFSETQ. Written as DNA, the CDR3 is TGCGCCAGCAGCCCCCCGGGGGAGGCCAATGAGCAGTTCTTC. This encodes CASSPPGEANEQFF.

The V gene is TRBV10-3, the J gene TRBJ2-3; D might be TRBD2 (7 bases). V was shortened by 6 bases and J by 3 bases, with 16 bases between the two germline ends. Germline V gene sequence: CDR1 ENHRY, CDR2 SYGVKD. The CDR3 runs 15 residues. The CDR3 region is CAISDKGGITDTQYF. For the CDR3, the DNA is TGTGCCATCAGCGATAAGGGGGGGATTACAGATACGCAGTATTTT.

The V gene is TRBV4-3, the J gene TRBJ2-3; possibly TRBD2 for D (7 bases). In germline, CDR1 is LGHNA, CDR2 YSLEER. The CDR3 totals 16 residues. Trimming removed 1 base from V and 2 bases from J, with 13 bases in between. The CDR3 is CASSQVTGGYTDTQYF. In DNA form, the CDR3 reads TGCGCCAGCAGCCAAGTTACGGGGGGCTACACAGATACGCAGTATTTT.

This clone was picked up one time. The CDR3 DNA sequence: TGTGCCTGGATTTTATACAGGGCAGATGAAGCTTTCTTT. Amino acids: CAWILYRADEAFF. J is TRBJ1-1 and V is TRBV30; D is perhaps TRBD1 (6 bases). The CDR3 length is 13 residues. Germline assignment: CDR1 GTSNPN and CDR2 SVGIG (reference sequence). Deletions cut 4 bases from V and 7 bases from J, with 16 bases between.

The CDR3 DNA sequence: TGTGCCAGCAGCCAGCGTATCGGTGGCTACACCTTC. Protein sequence: CASSQRIGGYTF. This sequence joins TRBV3-1 (or the pseudogene TRBV3-2) and TRBJ1-2; D is unresolved. In germline, CDR1 is LGHDT, CDR2 YNNKEL (reference sequence). V was clipped by 3 bases and J by 7 bases, with 9 bases between them. This CDR3 has 12 residues.

This sequence joins TRBV27 and TRBJ1-3, with 7 bases matching TRBD1. The CDR3 length is 13 residues. The V and J ends lost 6 bases and 4 bases, in that order; junction bases with no gene match: 3. The germline V gene has CDR1 MNHEY and CDR2 SMNVEV (reference sequence). CDR3 sequence: CASRRQGGNTIYF. The CDR3 coding sequence is TGTGCCAGCAGAAGACAGGGAGGAAACACCATATATTTT.

V and J are TRBV2 and TRBJ2-3; 9 nucleotides agree with TRBD2. This CDR3 has 15 residues. The V and J ends lost 6 bases and 4 bases, in that order; junction bases with no gene match: 8. Germline V gene data show CDR1 as SNHLY and CDR2 as FYNNEI. CDR3 DNA: TGTGCCAGCAGATCCGGACTAGCGTTTTCAGATACGCAGTATTTT. Protein: CASRSGLAFSDTQYF.

The chain employs TRBV7-8 and TRBJ2-7; 7 bases are shared with TRBD2. Germline-derived CDR1 and CDR2 are SGHVS and FQNEAQ. V was pared by 1 base and J by 6 bases, with 12 bases of the junction left unmatched. This CDR3 contains 16 residues. CDR3 coding DNA: TGTGCCAGCAGCTTAGTTAGTTCGGCCGGGAGGCCCGAGCAGTACTTC. This encodes CASSLVSSAGRPEQYF.

This clone was seen more than once but under ten times. The chain links TRBV18 to TRBJ2-7; 8 bases line up with TRBD1. The germline V gene has CDR1 KGHSH and CDR2 LQKENI. V shed 4 bases, J shed 6 bases, and the junction held 5 bases outside the gene matches. This CDR3 has 13 amino acids. The CDR3 here is CASSLGQGTEQYF. The CDR3 DNA reads as TGTGCCAGCTCACTAGGACAGGGTACCGAGCAGTACTTC.

The J gene is TRBJ2-1, the V gene TRBV9; 16 bases are shared with TRBD2. V gave up 4 bases and J gave up 4 bases; unmatched junction bases: 20. Germline lookup yields CDR1 SGDLS and CDR2 YYNGEE. The CDR3 extends over 22 amino acids. This chain's CDR3 is CASSPTTPTRGLAGGLYNEQFF. CDR3 sequence (DNA): TGTGCCAGCAGCCCGACAACCCCAACAAGGGGACTAGCGGGGGGGCTGTACAATGAGCAGTTCTTC.

This chain connects TRBV7-8 to TRBJ2-7, with D unclear. The CDR3 totals 18 residues. The germline V gene encodes CDR1 SGHVS and CDR2 FQNEAQ. With 5 bases removed from V and 1 base from J, the gap between germline ends came to 24 bases. CDR3 bases: TGTGCCAGCAGCGACGCCCGTCCCAGGCCAGCCTTTTCCTACGAGCAGTACTTC. Translating it yields CASSDARPRPAFSYEQYF.

The chain combines TRBV6-5 with TRBJ2-7; a weak D match, TRBD1 (6 bases). This CDR3 region has 14 residues. Germline V CDR1 and CDR2: MNHEY, SVGAGI. V lost 6 bases, J lost 5 bases, and 17 bases lay in between. The CDR3 region has the DNA TGTGCCAGCAGGACCGGGACACCGCTTAACGAGCAGTACTTC. Translated: CASRTGTPLNEQYF.

This chain connects TRBV4-1 to TRBJ2-7, with D maybe TRBD1 (6 bases). The CDR3 totals 16 residues. V lost 0 bases, J lost 0 bases, and 12 bases lay in between. Per the germline V gene, CDR1 is MGHRA and CDR2 is YSYEKL. CDR3 protein: CASSQEDSLSSYEQYF. In nucleotides, the CDR3 is TGCGCCAGCAGCCAAGAGGACAGCTTGAGCTCCTACGAGCAGTACTTC.